These 4 T cell receptor beta chains originate from one sample sequenced in a study of cytomegalovirus exposure and HLA in healthy donors. PCR employed 60 Vbeta and 13 Jbeta primers. Sequencing was performed with immunoSEQ multiplex PCR; in TCRdb, only in-frame clones are kept and a portion is missing. The sample yields under 150,000 clones, more than 75% seen once. Material: PBMCs. These TCRs come from a man aged 45-60 years in good health and CMV-seronegative.

This chain uses TRBV27 with TRBJ2-2, with 14 nucleotides matching TRBD2. V shed 8 bases, J shed 3 bases, and the junction held 11 bases outside the gene matches. This CDR3 is 18 amino acids long. The germline CDR1 and CDR2 sequences are MNHEY and SMNVEV (reference sequence). The chain's CDR3 is CASRGLAGGPVYTGELFF. CDR3 nucleotides: TGTGCCAGCCGCGGACTAGCGGGAGGACCTGTGTACACCGGGGAGCTGTTTTTT.

The V and J genes are TRBV7-2 and TRBJ1-1, with D perhaps TRBD1 (5 bases). CDR1 is SGHTA, CDR2 FQGNSA, per germline. Trimming removed 3 bases from V and 4 bases from J, with 12 bases in between. The CDR3 totals 14 residues. CDR3 in amino acids: CASSFQGGGTEAFF. CDR3 DNA sequence: TGTGCCAGCAGCTTCCAGGGAGGAGGCACTGAAGCTTTCTTT.

This clone was observed a few times. V usage is TRBV28 and J usage is TRBJ1-5; the D is unclear. V was clipped by 2 bases and J by 6 bases, with 8 bases between them. The V gene's germline CDR1 is MDHEN and CDR2 SYDVKM. The CDR3 consists of 13 residues. CDR3: CASSLNSGQPQHF. CDR3 coding DNA: TGTGCCAGCAGTTTAAATTCCGGTCAGCCCCAGCATTTT.

This chain links TRBV5-1 with TRBJ2-7; D gene uncertain. Trimming stripped 7 bases from V and 5 bases from J, with 16 bases between. This CDR3 is 13 amino acids long. Germline CDR1 is SGHRS and CDR2 is YFSETQ. For the CDR3, the DNA is TGCGCCAGCTCATCGGGTTCCCCCCACGAGCAGTACTTC. This sequence encodes CASSSGSPHEQYF.